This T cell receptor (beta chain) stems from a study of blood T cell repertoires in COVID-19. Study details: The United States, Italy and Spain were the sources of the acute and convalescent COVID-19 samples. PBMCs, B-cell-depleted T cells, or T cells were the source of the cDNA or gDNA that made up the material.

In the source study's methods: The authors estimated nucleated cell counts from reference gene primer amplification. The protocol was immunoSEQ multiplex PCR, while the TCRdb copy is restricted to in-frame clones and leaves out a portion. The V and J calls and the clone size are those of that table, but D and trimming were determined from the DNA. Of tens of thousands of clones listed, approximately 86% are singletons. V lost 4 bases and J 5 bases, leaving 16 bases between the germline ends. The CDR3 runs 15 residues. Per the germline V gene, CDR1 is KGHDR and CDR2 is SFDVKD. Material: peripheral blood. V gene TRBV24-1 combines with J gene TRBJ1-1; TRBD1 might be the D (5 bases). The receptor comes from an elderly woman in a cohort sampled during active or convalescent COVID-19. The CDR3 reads CATSEGSGTLTEAFF. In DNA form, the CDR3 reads TGTGCCACCAGTGAGGGGTCCGGGACTCTTACTGAAGCTTTCTTT.